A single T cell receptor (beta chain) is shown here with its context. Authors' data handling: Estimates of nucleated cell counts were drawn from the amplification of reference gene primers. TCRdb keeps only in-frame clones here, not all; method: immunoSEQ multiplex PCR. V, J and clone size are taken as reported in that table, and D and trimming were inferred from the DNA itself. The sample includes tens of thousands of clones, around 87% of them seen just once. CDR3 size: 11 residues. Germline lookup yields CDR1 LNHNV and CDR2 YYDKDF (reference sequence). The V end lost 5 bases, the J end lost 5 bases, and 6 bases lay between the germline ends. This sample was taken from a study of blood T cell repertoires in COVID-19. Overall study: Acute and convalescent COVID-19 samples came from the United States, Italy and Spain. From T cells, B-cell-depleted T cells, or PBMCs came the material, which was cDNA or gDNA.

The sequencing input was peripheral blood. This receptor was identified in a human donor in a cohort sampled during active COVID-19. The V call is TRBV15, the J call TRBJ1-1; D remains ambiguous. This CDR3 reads CATSFRTEAFF. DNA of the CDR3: TGTGCCACCAGCTTTCGGACTGAAGCTTTCTTT.